One sample yielded the 23 T cell receptor beta chains listed below, sequenced in a study of T-cell reconstitution after alpha-beta-depleted transplantation in children. Unique molecular identifiers were used in preparing the TCRbeta library. MiXCR was run by TCRdb on the PCR reads, yielding one entry per CDR3 protein. The sample consists of around 600,000 distinct CDR3 sequences, under 12% of them appearing once. This specimen was PBMCs from the stem cell graft donor, taken from the stem cell graft. Source of these receptors: a human donor who donated a stem cell graft to a child with acute myeloid leukemia.

Only a few counts were recorded for this clonotype. The chain is built from TRBV12-3 or TRBV12-4 and TRBJ1-6, with D unresolved. Trimming took off 3 bases at V and 7 bases at J, with 10 bases between the two ends. The CDR3 is 14 amino acids. CDR3 DNA sequence: TGTGCCAGCAGTTTTGCCCGGAAAAATTCACCCCTCCACTTT. This translates into CASSFARKNSPLHF.

There are a few counts of this clonotype. The chain carries TRBV28 and TRBJ2-7; TRBD2 agrees at 12 bases. V lost 10 bases and J lost 3; bases outside the gene matches: 16. The CDR3 is 17 amino acids. CDR1 is MDHEN, CDR2 SYDVKM, per germline. The CDR3 loop is CATHPGLAGALRYEQYF. For the CDR3, the DNA is TGTGCCACCCATCCGGGACTAGCGGGCGCTCTCCGCTACGAGCAGTACTTC.

The V gene is TRBV12-3 or TRBV12-4, the J gene TRBJ1-1, with D hard to call. The CDR3 spans 14 residues. V lost 5 bases to trimming and J lost 1 base, with 11 bases between them. The CDR3 sequence: CASSPETSNTEAFF. CDR3 bases: TGTGCCAGCAGTCCCGAGACATCGAACACTGAAGCTTTCTTT.

This clonotype was recorded a few times. The gene calls are TRBV9 and TRBJ2-5; D is unresolved. CDR3 length: 14 amino acids. The germline V gene encodes CDR1 SGDLS and CDR2 YYNGEE. V was clipped by 0 bases and J by 5 bases, with 11 bases between them. This chain's CDR3 is CASSVALQDETQYF. CDR3 nucleotides: TGTGCCAGCAGCGTAGCCCTTCAAGATGAGACCCAGTACTTC.

This clonotype was found many times. The rearrangement uses TRBV11-2 and TRBJ1-1; a possible D gene is TRBD1 (5 bases). The V end was cut by 5 bases, the J end by 1 base, with 11 bases between. CDR3 length: 14 residues. The germline V gene has CDR1 SGHAT and CDR2 FQNNGV. DNA for the CDR3: TGTGCCAGCAGCCAACAGGCCGCGAACACTGAAGCTTTCTTT. It yields the protein CASSQQAANTEAFF.

This clonotype was recorded many times. CDR3 bases: TGTGCCAGCAGCCCCGGACTAGCGGGGGGGACCTCCTACGAGCAGTACTTC. Encoded protein: CASSPGLAGGTSYEQYF. The V gene is TRBV7-2, the J gene TRBJ2-7; 15 nucleotides line up with TRBD2. J lost 0 bases, V lost 5 bases, and 5 bases had no gene match. Per germline, CDR1 SGHTA and CDR2 FQGNSA. This CDR3 contains 17 residues.

This clonotype has more than one count but fewer than ten. The V call is TRBV28, the J call TRBJ2-1; D not resolved. The CDR3 extends over 14 amino acids. V was pared by 6 bases and J by 4 bases, with 13 bases between. CDR1 is MDHEN, CDR2 SYDVKM, per germline. The CDR3 DNA reads as TGTGCCAGCAGACGAGGATTAAGTTACAATGAGCAGTTCTTC. Translated, it gives CASRRGLSYNEQFF.

This clonotype was picked up a small number of times. The chain employs TRBV5-1 and TRBJ1-1; weak D call: TRBD1 (6 bases). Per germline, CDR1 SGHRS and CDR2 YFSETQ. The CDR3 sequence is 17 residues long. V was pared by 7 bases and J by 0 bases, with 22 bases between. The DNA of the CDR3 is TGCGCCAGCGAAGCCTTACAGGGAGAAGGATTGAACACTGAAGCTTTCTTT. This translates into CASEALQGEGLNTEAFF.

This clonotype occurred many times. The chain uses TRBV19 and TRBJ1-5; D gene ambiguous. Deletions cut 3 bases from V and 2 bases from J, with 11 bases between. The germline gives CDR1 LNHDA, CDR2 SQIVND (reference sequence). This CDR3 has 15 residues. CDR3 in DNA: TGTGCCAGTAGTATGGGGAATAACGGCAATCAGCCCCAGCATTTT. Encoded protein: CASSMGNNGNQPQHF. The complete variable domain, with remaining parts taken from reference TRBV19 and TRBJ1-5, reads DGGITQSPKYLFRKEGQNVTLSCEQNLNHDAMYWYRQDPGQGLRLIYYSQIVNDFQKGDIAEGYSVSREKKESFPLTVTSAQKNPTAFYLCASSMGNNGNQPQHFGDGTRLSIL.

The rearrangement links TRBV9 to TRBJ2-2; 9 bases line up with TRBD2. Unmatched junction bases numbered 12, after V lost 0 bases and J lost 6 bases. This CDR3 is built from 18 residues. Germline V CDR1 and CDR2: SGDLS, YYNGEE. Here the CDR3 DNA reads TGTGCCAGCAGCGTAGATTTAATGGGGACTAGCTCCTCCGGGGAGCTGTTTTTT. This translates into CASSVDLMGTSSSGELFF. Using reference TRBV9 and TRBJ2-2 for the parts outside the CDR3, the full variable domain is DSGVTQTPKHLITATGQRVTLRCSPRSGDLSVYWYQQSLDQGLQFLIQYYNGEERAKGNILERFSAQQFPDLHSELNLSSLELGDSALYFCASSVDLMGTSSSGELFFGEGSRLTVL.

The table lists this clonotype with a few counts. CDR3 DNA sequence: TGTGCCACCAGTGATTCACCGGGACAGGGGAAACACGAGCAGTACTTC. Encoded protein: CATSDSPGQGKHEQYF. This chain links TRBV24-1 with TRBJ2-7; 10 bases map to TRBD1. The CDR3 runs 16 residues. Trimming removed 2 bases from V and 5 bases from J; junction bases left unmatched: 8. The germline gives CDR1 KGHDR, CDR2 SFDVKD.

This rearrangement joins TRBV18 to TRBJ2-7; D is perhaps TRBD2 (5 bases). V shed 3 bases and J shed 9 bases, with 21 bases lying between them. The germline CDR1 and CDR2 sequences are KGHSH and LQKENI. This CDR3 is built from 15 residues. The CDR3 spells CASSPVEGTYERQYF. DNA of the CDR3: TGTGCCAGCTCACCCGTTGAGGGCACTTACGAGCGGCAGTACTTC.

This clonotype was observed a handful of times. The rearrangement uses TRBV9 and TRBJ2-5; D gene uncertain. CDR3 length: 13 residues. Trimming cost V 0 bases and J 7 bases, with 10 bases left between them. Germline loops: CDR1 SGDLS, CDR2 YYNGEE. The CDR3 bases are TGTGCCAGCAGCGTAGGCGGCCCAGGGACCCAGTACTTC. Translating gives CASSVGGPGTQYF. The variable domain in full, completed from reference TRBV9 and TRBJ2-5, reads DSGVTQTPKHLITATGQRVTLRCSPRSGDLSVYWYQQSLDQGLQFLIQYYNGEERAKGNILERFSAQQFPDLHSELNLSSLELGDSALYFCASSVGGPGTQYFGPGTRLLVL.

At least ten counts were recorded for this clonotype. The chain is built from TRBV6-2 or TRBV6-3 and TRBJ1-5, with D possibly matching TRBD1 (6 bases). Trimming shortened V by 7 bases and J by 4 bases, and 14 bases separated the two germline ends. CDR1 is MNHEY and CDR2 is SVGEGT in the germline V gene. CDR3 length: 14 residues. CDR3 region: CASTEGHQNQPQHF. The DNA for the CDR3 is TGTGCCAGCACCGAGGGACACCAAAATCAGCCCCAGCATTTT.

This clonotype was detected ten times or more. This chain uses TRBV6-6 with TRBJ1-1; 7 bases line up with TRBD1. Trimming removed 6 bases from V and 11 bases from J; junction bases left unmatched: 9. The germline V gene encodes CDR1 MNHNY and CDR2 SVGAGI (reference sequence). This CDR3 has 12 residues. For the CDR3, the DNA is TGTGCCAGCAGCATAACAGGGGTTGAGGCTTTCTTT. Protein sequence: CASSITGVEAFF.

This chain joins TRBV11-1 and TRBJ2-2; D gene ambiguous. In germline, CDR1 is SGHAT, CDR2 FQDESV (reference sequence). The CDR3 is made up of 11 amino acids. Trimming removed 6 bases from V and 7 bases from J, with 6 bases in between. The CDR3 DNA sequence: TGTGCCAGCAGTCGTTTCGGGGAGCTGTTTTTT. Translated, it gives CASSRFGELFF.

This sequence joins TRBV3-1 and TRBJ2-1, with TRBD1 matching 8 bases. The CDR3 sequence is 18 residues long. J lost 9 bases, V lost 8 bases, and 24 bases had no gene match. The germline gives CDR1 LGHDT, CDR2 YNNKEL (reference sequence). The CDR3 sequence is CASCLLGQAATAFGEQFF. CDR3 sequence (DNA): TGTGCCAGCTGTCTCCTGGGACAGGCGGCCACGGCTTTCGGTGAGCAGTTCTTC.

This clonotype came up a few times. This chain uses TRBV6-5 with TRBJ2-3; a possible D gene is TRBD1 (5 bases). V lost 6 bases and J lost 0, with 16 bases in between. CDR1 MNHEY and CDR2 SVGAGI come from the germline V gene. The CDR3 runs 16 residues. In DNA, the CDR3 is TGTGCCAGCAGCCTCGACAGTCTTGATAGCACAGATACGCAGTATTTT. Translated, it gives CASSLDSLDSTDTQYF.

This clonotype appeared many times. The rearrangement links TRBV11-2 to TRBJ1-1; TRBD1 might be the D (5 bases). This CDR3 has 16 residues. V dropped 0 bases and J dropped 3 bases, with 14 bases sitting between them. Germline V gene sequence: CDR1 SGHAT, CDR2 FQNNGV. The DNA for the CDR3 is TGTGCCAGCAGCTTAGAGGGGACTGGTTATGACACTGAAGCTTTCTTT. Its protein is CASSLEGTGYDTEAFF.

In this sample, this clonotype turned up a few times. The chain couples TRBV29-1 to TRBJ1-1, with TRBD1 matching 10 bases. The CDR3 runs 17 residues. V was clipped by 7 bases and J by 3 bases; unmatched bases: 17. Per the germline V gene, CDR1 is SQVTM and CDR2 is ANQGSEA. The CDR3 is CSASGDRGKGRDTEAFF. The CDR3 nucleotides are TGCAGCGCGTCCGGGGACAGGGGAAAAGGGCGCGACACTGAAGCTTTCTTT.

In this sample, this clonotype turned up many times. This chain joins TRBV5-1 and TRBJ2-2; a weak D match, TRBD2 (6 bases). CDR1 and CDR2 (germline): SGHRS, YFSETQ. There are 15 residues in the CDR3. V was pared by 6 bases and J by 1 base, with 13 bases between. CDR3 amino acids: CASIGGLLNTGELFF. The CDR3 nucleotides are TGCGCCAGCATAGGAGGACTATTGAACACCGGGGAGCTGTTTTTT.

This clonotype was recorded many times. The rearrangement joins TRBV4-2 to TRBJ2-7, with TRBD1 identical over 7 bases. The CDR3 length is 14 residues. The V and J ends lost 0 bases and 3 bases, in that order; junction bases with no gene match: 2. The V gene's germline CDR1 is LGHNA and CDR2 YNFKEQ. The CDR3 spells CASSQENRGYEQYF. In DNA form, the CDR3 reads TGTGCCAGCAGCCAAGAAAACAGGGGCTACGAGCAGTACTTC.

This chain links TRBV4-2 with TRBJ2-7, with 11 bases matching TRBD2. Trimming cost V 1 base and J 7 bases; bases outside gene matches: 3. Per germline, CDR1 LGHNA and CDR2 YNFKEQ. This CDR3 has 14 residues. DNA of the CDR3: TGTGCCAGCAGCCAAGGTCTAGCGGGAGGTGAGCAGTACTTC. Translation: CASSQGLAGGEQYF.